These T cell receptor beta chains were read from a single sample in a study of T cell responses to AZD1222 COVID-19 vaccine. The repertoire was sequenced with immunoSEQ multiplex PCR; TCRdb's copy has only in-frame clones and lacks some. The profile covers about 190,000 clones, with around nine tenths appearing a single time and roughly 4% taken by the ten largest. The source material was peripheral blood, sampled 28 days after the second dose of the MenACWY control vaccine. Receptors originate from an adult who received the MenACWY meningococcal vaccine as a control. Each CDR3 is given with its conserved first and last residue. D genes are given only for firm matches. Expanded clones get a size class; other rows say once, few or many, or leave the size out.

TRBJ2-5	NA	TRBV11-2	NA	TGTGCCAGCAGCTTAGGGAGATCAGGGGCCGACGAGACCCAGTACTTC	CASSLGRSGADETQYF
TRBJ2-5	TRBD2	TRBV5-1	NA	TGCGCCAGCAGCCGGGGGACTAGCGGAGTCGGAGAGACCCAGTACTTC	CASSRGTSGVGETQYF
TRBJ2-7	NA	TRBV7-9	NA	TGTGCCAGCAGCTTCGCGTCCCACTACGAGCAGTACTTC	CASSFASHYEQYF
TRBJ2-5	TRBD1	TRBV19	NA	TGTGCCAGTAGTAACCCCGGGACAGGGGGAGAGACCCAGTACTTC	CASSNPGTGGETQYF
TRBJ1-2	TRBD1	TRBV18	once	TGTGCCAGCTCACCCCGGGACAGCTATGGCTACACCTTC	CASSPRDSYGYTF
TRBJ1-2	NA	TRBV29-1	NA	TGCAGCGTTCGAGGCGGGGGGGCTATAGGCTACACCTTC	CSVRGGGAIGYTF
TRBJ2-3	TRBD2	TRBV9	NA	TGTGCCAGCAACCGAGTAAGAGCGGGAATAGGGACAGATACGCAGTATTTT	CASNRVRAGIGTDTQYF
TRBJ1-2	TRBD1	TRBV27	NA	TGTGCCAGCGGATCGGGACAGGGAAACTATGGCTACACCTTC	CASGSGQGNYGYTF
TRBJ2-3	NA	TRBV28	NA	TGTGCCAGCAGTGATATCGACAGGGACTTCACAGATACGCAGTATTTT	CASSDIDRDFTDTQYF
TRBJ2-7	TRBD1	TRBV5-6	NA	TGTGCCAGCAGCTTACAGGGGCGTCTTTCCTACGAGCAGTACTTC	CASSLQGRLSYEQYF
TRBJ2-7	TRBD2	TRBV3-1/TRBV3-2	NA	TGTGCCAGCAGCCAAACGGGACTAGCGGGAGACGAGCAGTACTTC	CASSQTGLAGDEQYF
TRBJ1-4	TRBD1	TRBV30	NA	TGTGCCTTTCTCCGGGACAGGGGGGTTAGGGGTGAAAAACTGTTTTTT	CAFLRDRGVRGEKLFF
TRBJ2-7	NA	TRBV11-2	NA	TGTGCCAGCAGCCAAATGGGATTCTCCTACGAGCAGTACTTC	CASSQMGFSYEQYF
TRBJ1-1	NA	TRBV15	NA	TGTGCCACCAACAGATATAAGACAGCTTCTAGGGGCGCTGAAGCTTTCTTT	CATNRYKTASRGAEAFF
TRBJ2-7	NA	TRBV6-2/TRBV6-3	NA	TGTGCCAGCAGTTACTCGGGGGCAGTTGGGGGATCCGAGCAGTACTTC	CASSYSGAVGGSEQYF
TRBJ1-2	TRBD1	TRBV27	few	TGTGCCAGCAGTCCCCTGGGACAGCCGGGCTACACCTTC	CASSPLGQPGYTF
TRBJ2-7	TRBD2	TRBV28	NA	TGTGCCAGCAGCCCCCACTCTAGCGGGAGAGGGTCCTACGAGCAGTACTTC	CASSPHSSGRGSYEQYF
TRBJ2-4	NA	TRBV19	NA	TGTGCCAGTAGTATAGACATACTAGCCAAAAACATTCAGTACTTC	CASSIDILAKNIQYF
TRBJ1-5	NA	TRBV5-1	NA	TGCGCCAGCAGCTTTGGCACACAGGGTCAGCCCCAGCATTTT	CASSFGTQGQPQHF
TRBJ1-6	NA	TRBV9	NA	TGTGCCAGCAGCGTATTTTACGACGCCGAGTCACCCCTCCACTTT	CASSVFYDAESPLHF
TRBJ2-2	NA	TRBV30	NA	TGTGCCTGGAGGTACGAGGGCACCGGGGAGCTGTTTTTT	CAWRYEGTGELFF
TRBJ2-1	NA	TRBV7-3	NA	TGTGCCAGCAGCTATGGGTCCCACAGCTCCTACAATGAGCAGTTCTTC	CASSYGSHSSYNEQFF
TRBJ2-2	NA	TRBV24-1	NA	TGTGCCACCAGTCCGTCGATCTTCACCGGGGAGCTGTTTTTT	CATSPSIFTGELFF
TRBJ2-2	NA	TRBV7-7	NA	TGTGCCAGCAGCTTAGTTTCCGGGGAGCTGTTTTTT	CASSLVSGELFF